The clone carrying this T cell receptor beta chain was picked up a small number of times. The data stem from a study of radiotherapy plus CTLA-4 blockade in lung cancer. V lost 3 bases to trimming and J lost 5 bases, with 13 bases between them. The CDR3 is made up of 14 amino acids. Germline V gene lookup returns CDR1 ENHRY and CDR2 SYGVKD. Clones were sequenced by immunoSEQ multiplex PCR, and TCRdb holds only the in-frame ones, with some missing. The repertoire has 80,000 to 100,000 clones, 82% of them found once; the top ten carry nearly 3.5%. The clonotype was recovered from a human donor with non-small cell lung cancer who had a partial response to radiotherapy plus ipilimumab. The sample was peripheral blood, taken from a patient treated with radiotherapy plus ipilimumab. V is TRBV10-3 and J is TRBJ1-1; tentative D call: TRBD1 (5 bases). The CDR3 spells CAISDSGGGTEAFF. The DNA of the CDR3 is TGTGCCATCAGTGATTCGGGGGGTGGGACTGAAGCTTTCTTT.